The source of this T cell receptor beta chain is a study of blood T cells in healthy people across ages. Study background: Template switching recovered approximately one barcoded beta molecule for every two T cells. Study outcomes and limitations: In long-lived donors, naive CD4+ cell counts and diversity exceeded those of aged donors. There was a strong correlation between TCR beta diversity and naive T cell percentage.

A note on this clonotype: Antigen specificity is unknown.

Next came a second PCR, run for about 6 to 12 cycles, which used a sample-barcoded 5' primer along with a J-beta primer mix. TCRdb reprocessed the 5' RACE reads via MiXCR and lists one record per CDR3 protein. The sample has approximately 730,000 distinct CDR3 sequences; roughly 47% are singletons. The clonotype originates from an older woman in good health. Material for sequencing was blood.

The CDR3 nucleotides are TGTGCCACCTGGTCGGAGACTAGCGGGAGGGCCGGGGTGACAGATACGCAGTATTTT. Its protein product is CATWSETSGRAGVTDTQYF. This chain connects TRBV24-1 to TRBJ2-3, with 14 positions matching TRBD2. Germline CDR1 reads KGHDR; CDR2 reads SFDVKD. CDR3 length: 19 residues. V dropped 9 bases and J dropped 3; count of bases not matched to a gene: 16.